A selection of T cell receptor beta chains follows, all from one sample in a study of vaccination and CD4 T cells after COVID-19. A single record per CDR3 protein comes from TCRdb applying MiXCR to the PCR reads. The repertoire includes 2,000 to 2,500 distinct CDR3 sequences, around 26% of them detected once, and around a quarter sits in the top ten. These receptors are not linked to any known antigen. This specimen consisted of CD4+ T cells from blood, cultured in vitro, obtained after SARS-CoV-2 vaccination. The origin of the receptors is a human donor who had recovered from COVID-19. CDR3s include the opening cysteine and the closing phenylalanine or tryptophan. D genes are given only for firm matches. Rows may omit the clone size; those that give it use once, few, many or a size class.

d_call: -; clone_size: few; v_call: TRBV5-1; j_call: TRBJ2-7; cdr3_nt: TGCGCCAGCAGCTTCGACCGGGGGGCCTGGGACGAGCAGTACTTC; cdr3_aa: CASSFDRGAWDEQYF
d_call: -; clone_size: medium-sized; v_call: TRBV20-1; j_call: TRBJ2-7; cdr3_nt: TGCAGTGCTAGAGTCGGGACCTCAGGGGTTCTCGAGCAGTACTTC; cdr3_aa: CSARVGTSGVLEQYF
d_call: -; clone_size: few; v_call: TRBV6-5; j_call: TRBJ1-2; cdr3_nt: TGTGCCAGCAGTTATGGGGAAGTAGGCTATGGCTACACCTTC; cdr3_aa: CASSYGEVGYGYTF
d_call: -; clone_size: -; v_call: TRBV10-3; j_call: TRBJ2-1; cdr3_nt: TGTGCCATCAGTGAGCCGGGGTTACTCAATGAGCAGTTCTTC; cdr3_aa: CAISEPGLLNEQFF
d_call: -; clone_size: medium-sized; v_call: TRBV7-8; j_call: TRBJ1-5; cdr3_nt: TGTGCCAGCAGCTTATGGAGGGACTCCCCGCATTTT; cdr3_aa: CASSLWRDSPHF
d_call: TRBD2; clone_size: few; v_call: TRBV7-9; j_call: TRBJ2-3; cdr3_nt: TGTGCCAGCAGCCCCCGGGGGGATACTCTCACAGATACGCAGTATTTT; cdr3_aa: CASSPRGDTLTDTQYF
d_call: TRBD1; clone_size: few; v_call: TRBV7-9; j_call: TRBJ2-1; cdr3_nt: TGTGCCAGCAGTGTGACAGGGGGGGCCGTTGTGCGGTTCTTC; cdr3_aa: CASSVTGGAVVRFF
d_call: TRBD1; clone_size: large; v_call: TRBV6-1; j_call: TRBJ1-5; cdr3_nt: TGTGCCAGCAGGCCGACAGGGGATAGGAAGCCCCAGCATTTT; cdr3_aa: CASRPTGDRKPQHF
d_call: -; clone_size: -; v_call: TRBV20-1; j_call: TRBJ2-3; cdr3_nt: TGCAGCTACAACGATAGAGGCGGCCCGGGCGCAGATACGCAGTATTTT; cdr3_aa: CSYNDRGGPGADTQYF
d_call: TRBD2; clone_size: -; v_call: TRBV7-2; j_call: TRBJ2-3; cdr3_nt: TGTGCCAGCAGCTTATTACCCCGGGGGGGCACAGATACGCAGTATTTT; cdr3_aa: CASSLLPRGGTDTQYF
d_call: -; clone_size: -; v_call: TRBV20-1; j_call: TRBJ1-1; cdr3_nt: TGCAGTGCTAGAGGGGCCAGAACCACTGAAGCTTTCTTT; cdr3_aa: CSARGARTTEAFF
d_call: -; clone_size: -; v_call: TRBV7-2; j_call: TRBJ2-6; cdr3_nt: TGTGCCAGCAGCTTACTTATAACCGGGGCCAACGTCCTGACTTTC; cdr3_aa: CASSLLITGANVLTF
d_call: -; clone_size: -; v_call: TRBV6-6; j_call: TRBJ2-3; cdr3_nt: TGTGCCAGCAGTTACGTCGGCGAAGCAGATACGCAGTATTTT; cdr3_aa: CASSYVGEADTQYF
d_call: -; clone_size: few; v_call: TRBV27; j_call: TRBJ1-2; cdr3_nt: TGTGCCAGCAGTTTCGACGGGGCCCTGGTCGGCTACACCTTC; cdr3_aa: CASSFDGALVGYTF
d_call: TRBD2; clone_size: few; v_call: TRBV20-1; j_call: TRBJ2-3; cdr3_nt: TGCAGTGCCGTCCCGGGTAGCGGGGGGCTCACAGATACGCAGTATTTT; cdr3_aa: CSAVPGSGGLTDTQYF
d_call: TRBD1; clone_size: medium-sized; v_call: TRBV6-1; j_call: TRBJ2-7; cdr3_nt: TGTGCCAGCAGTGGACAGGGGCCCCACAGCGAGCAGTACTTC; cdr3_aa: CASSGQGPHSEQYF
d_call: -; clone_size: few; v_call: TRBV7-2; j_call: TRBJ2-4; cdr3_nt: TGTGCCAGCAGCTTAGTGCACAGGGAGGGCATTCAGTACTTC; cdr3_aa: CASSLVHREGIQYF
d_call: TRBD1; clone_size: medium-sized; v_call: TRBV19; j_call: TRBJ1-2; cdr3_nt: TGTGCCAGTAGTGCGACAGGGTATGATGGCTACACCTTC; cdr3_aa: CASSATGYDGYTF
d_call: -; clone_size: few; v_call: TRBV28; j_call: TRBJ1-1; cdr3_nt: TGTGCCAGCAGTCAGACGGGAGCTTTCTTT; cdr3_aa: CASSQTGAFF
d_call: -; clone_size: -; v_call: TRBV19; j_call: TRBJ2-7; cdr3_nt: TGTGCCAGTAGTAAAGATAAGTCCTACGAGCAGTACTTC; cdr3_aa: CASSKDKSYEQYF
d_call: TRBD2; clone_size: large; v_call: TRBV7-9; j_call: TRBJ2-5; cdr3_nt: TGTGCCAGCAGCTTACGATGGGGAGCGGCGGGGGGCAGGGAGACCCAGTACTTC; cdr3_aa: CASSLRWGAAGGRETQYF
d_call: TRBD2; clone_size: -; v_call: TRBV6-1; j_call: TRBJ2-1; cdr3_nt: TGTGCCAGCAGTGAAAGAGGACTAGCGTGGAATGAGCAGTTCTTC; cdr3_aa: CASSERGLAWNEQFF
d_call: TRBD1; clone_size: -; v_call: TRBV7-9; j_call: TRBJ2-3; cdr3_nt: TGTGCCAGCAGTAAGACAGGGGGCACGGATACGCAGTATTTT; cdr3_aa: CASSKTGGTDTQYF
d_call: TRBD1; clone_size: medium-sized; v_call: TRBV7-2; j_call: TRBJ1-5; cdr3_nt: TGTGCCAGCAGCGCAGACAGGGGTTCGCCCCAGCATTTT; cdr3_aa: CASSADRGSPQHF
d_call: -; clone_size: -; v_call: TRBV7-9; j_call: TRBJ1-2; cdr3_nt: TGTGCCAGCGGTATGGGCAGGGTCTATGGCTACACCTTC; cdr3_aa: CASGMGRVYGYTF
d_call: TRBD2; clone_size: medium-sized; v_call: TRBV7-2; j_call: TRBJ2-5; cdr3_nt: TGTGCCAGCAGTCCAACTAGCGGCGGTTGGGAGACCCAGTACTTC; cdr3_aa: CASSPTSGGWETQYF
d_call: TRBD1; clone_size: large; v_call: TRBV6-1; j_call: TRBJ1-1; cdr3_nt: TGTGCCAGCAGTGCAAGACAGGGGGCGTTCGAAGCTTTCTTT; cdr3_aa: CASSARQGAFEAFF
d_call: TRBD2; clone_size: -; v_call: TRBV20-1; j_call: TRBJ2-1; cdr3_nt: TGCAGTGCTAGACCATTAAGCGGGGGGCGCTTCAATGAGCAGTTCTTC; cdr3_aa: CSARPLSGGRFNEQFF
d_call: TRBD1; clone_size: -; v_call: TRBV7-8; j_call: TRBJ1-2; cdr3_nt: TGTGCCAGCAGCTCCAGGGGACAGCTCCTTTATGGCTACACCTTC; cdr3_aa: CASSSRGQLLYGYTF
d_call: -; clone_size: large; v_call: TRBV15; j_call: TRBJ2-1; cdr3_nt: TGTGCCACCACGGCGGGCGCAGCACGGGGGAGCTCCTACAATGAGCAGTTCTTC; cdr3_aa: CATTAGAARGSSYNEQFF
d_call: -; clone_size: -; v_call: TRBV25-1; j_call: TRBJ2-1; cdr3_nt: TGTGCCAGCAGTGAATCGGTTTGGTCCAATGAGCAGTTCTTC; cdr3_aa: CASSESVWSNEQFF
d_call: -; clone_size: medium-sized; v_call: TRBV20-1; j_call: TRBJ1-5; cdr3_nt: TGCAGTGCAAAATTAGAGGCGGCGCTCCGCAATCAGCCCCAGCATTTT; cdr3_aa: CSAKLEAALRNQPQHF
d_call: -; clone_size: large; v_call: TRBV20-1; j_call: TRBJ2-1; cdr3_nt: TGCAGTGCTAGAGGACGCGGGGACTTCCTCAATGAGCAGTTCTTC; cdr3_aa: CSARGRGDFLNEQFF
d_call: -; clone_size: medium-sized; v_call: TRBV7-2; j_call: TRBJ2-7; cdr3_nt: TGTGCCAGCAGCCTGAGCTCCTACGAGCAGTACTTC; cdr3_aa: CASSLSSYEQYF
d_call: TRBD1; clone_size: few; v_call: TRBV7-2; j_call: TRBJ1-5; cdr3_nt: TGTGCCAGCAGCCCGACAGGGAAAAATCAGCCCCAGCATTTT; cdr3_aa: CASSPTGKNQPQHF